These 28 T cell receptor beta chains were all obtained from the same sample, sequenced in a study of Ad26.COV2.S vaccination and SARS-CoV-2 variants. Clones were sequenced by immunoSEQ multiplex PCR, and TCRdb holds only the in-frame ones, with some missing. This repertoire shows about 470,000 clones, 90% found once; its top ten account for roughly 4%. Treatment indicated: some 20 received Ad26.COV2.S at low or high dose, single or two shots; about five received placebo; per-sample allocation not given. The study sampled participants on day 63 after the first vaccine or placebo injection. Sequencing used peripheral blood, obtained in a trial of Ad26.COV2.S vaccine versus placebo. These receptors were obtained from a person aged 18-65 years who received the Ad26.COV2.S COVID-19 vaccine or a placebo.

This clone was seen only a few times. The chain combines TRBV28 with TRBJ2-5; no clear D. This CDR3 is built from 11 residues. The V end lost 3 bases, the J end lost 3 bases, and 2 bases lay between the germline ends. Per the germline V gene, CDR1 is MDHEN and CDR2 is SYDVKM. CDR3 bases: TGTGCCAGCAGTTTTAAAGAGACCCAGTACTTC. It yields the protein CASSFKETQYF.

A few counts support this clone. The gene calls are TRBV27 and TRBJ1-2; D possibly corresponds to TRBD1 (5 bases). V gave up 5 bases and J gave up 3 bases, with 16 bases separating them. Germline V CDR1 and CDR2: MNHEY, SMNVEV (reference sequence). This CDR3 has 15 amino acids. CDR3 coding DNA: TGTGCCAGCAGTCCTACAGGCGCCCAAGACTATGGCTACACCTTC. Translating gives CASSPTGAQDYGYTF.

The chain recombines TRBV4-2 with TRBJ1-6, with a weak D call TRBD1 (5 bases). CDR3 length: 15 amino acids. Germline V gene lookup returns CDR1 LGHNA and CDR2 YNFKEQ. Trimming removed 3 bases at V and 9 bases at J, with 15 bases between. The CDR3 nucleotides are TGTGCCAGCAGCCAGAGAAATCACCAGGGTTCACCCCTCCACTTT. Translation: CASSQRNHQGSPLHF.

The J gene is TRBJ1-2, the V gene TRBV14; D not resolved. Trimming stripped 1 base from V and 8 bases from J, with 5 bases between. The CDR3 consists of 11 residues. CDR1 and CDR2 from the germline V gene are SGHDN and FVKESK. The CDR3 is CASSQVGGYTF. The CDR3, as DNA: TGTGCCAGCAGCCAAGTGGGGGGCTACACCTTC.

The rearrangement uses TRBV24-1 and TRBJ2-1; TRBD1 matches at 8 bases. Trimming removed 4 bases from V and 1 base from J; junction bases left unmatched: 2. The CDR3 is 15 amino acids. From germline, CDR1 is KGHDR and CDR2 SFDVKD. CDR3 loop: CATSDRQGSYNEQFF. CDR3 coding DNA: TGTGCCACCAGTGACAGACAGGGGTCCTACAATGAGCAGTTCTTC.

The V call is TRBV4-3, the J call TRBJ2-4; no firm D call. This CDR3 region has 15 residues. V dropped 4 bases and J dropped 1 base, with 11 bases sitting between them. The germline CDR1 and CDR2 sequences are LGHNA and YSLEER. This CDR3 is CASSPGRSAKNIQYF. The CDR3 nucleotides read TGCGCCAGCAGCCCCGGACGTAGCGCCAAAAACATTCAGTACTTC.

V usage is TRBV7-2 and J usage is TRBJ1-5, with D tentatively TRBD1 (5 bases). V was clipped by 5 bases and J by 4 bases, with 12 bases between them. The CDR3 contains 14 residues. Germline V gene sequence: CDR1 SGHTA, CDR2 FQGNSA. The CDR3: CASSPGNGNQPQHF. CDR3 DNA sequence: TGTGCCAGCAGCCCAGGGAATGGGAATCAGCCCCAGCATTTT.

The V gene is TRBV9, the J gene TRBJ2-1, with 9 bases aligning to TRBD2. V lost 3 bases to trimming and J lost 7 bases; unmatched junction nucleotides: 8. Germline CDR1 reads SGDLS; CDR2 reads YYNGEE. The CDR3 sequence is 15 residues long. CDR3 sequence reads: CASSEGPSGGNEQFF. CDR3 coding DNA: TGTGCCAGCAGCGAAGGCCCGAGCGGGGGGAATGAGCAGTTCTTC.

This chain joins TRBV27 and TRBJ1-5; D is perhaps TRBD1 (6 bases). The CDR3 spans 15 residues. Germline loops: CDR1 MNHEY, CDR2 SMNVEV (reference sequence). V was trimmed by 2 bases and J by 3 bases, leaving 11 bases between them. CDR3 sequence reads: CASSLGSGANQPQHF. CDR3 coding DNA: TGTGCCAGCAGTTTAGGGTCAGGGGCCAATCAGCCCCAGCATTTT.

V usage is TRBV5-6 and J usage is TRBJ2-7; TRBD2 matches at 15 bases. J lost 6 bases, V lost 5 bases, and 15 bases had no gene match. Germline V gives CDR1 SGHDT, CDR2 YYEEEE. The CDR3 is 18 residues long. In nucleotides, the CDR3 is TGTGCCAGCAGTAGAGGACTAGCGGGAGGGCCTTTGGCGCGCGAGCAGTACTTC. It specifies CASSRGLAGGPLAREQYF. Combining the CDR3 with reference TRBV5-6 and TRBJ2-7 gives the whole variable domain DAGVTQSPTHLIKTRGQQVTLRCSPKSGHDTVSWYQQALGQGPQFIFQYYEEEERQRGNFPDRFSGHQFPNYSSELNVNALLLGDSALYLCASSRGLAGGPLAREQYFGPGTRLTVT.

The gene calls are TRBV29-1 and TRBJ2-2; no reliable D call. V dropped 2 bases and J dropped 4 bases, with 8 bases sitting between them. This CDR3 contains 13 residues. Germline loops: CDR1 SQVTM, CDR2 ANQGSEA. In DNA form, the CDR3 reads TGCAGCGTTGAAAGACCACCCACCGGGGAGCTGTTTTTT. Protein: CSVERPPTGELFF.

This sequence joins TRBV13 and TRBJ2-7; unclear D gene. V was pared by 5 bases and J by 2 bases, with 13 bases between. Germline V CDR1 and CDR2: PRHDT, FYEKMQ (reference sequence). This CDR3 has 14 residues. CDR3 nucleotide sequence: TGTGCCAGCAGCCCTGAAAGGCCCACCTACGAGCAGTACTTC. It translates to CASSPERPTYEQYF.

The rearrangement joins TRBV5-1 to TRBJ2-3; possible D gene TRBD2, 5 bases. Trimming took off 4 bases at V and 0 bases at J, with 15 bases between the two ends. The CDR3 loop spans 16 amino acids. Per germline, CDR1 SGHRS and CDR2 YFSETQ. The CDR3 protein is CASSLEKGGSTDTQYF. Here the CDR3 DNA reads TGCGCCAGCAGCCTGGAAAAGGGCGGGAGCACAGATACGCAGTATTTT. The entire variable domain, with the rest obtained from reference TRBV5-1 and TRBJ2-3, is as follows: KAGVTQTPRYLIKTRGQQVTLSCSPISGHRSVSWYQQTPGQGLQFLFEYFSETQRNKGNFPGRFSGRQFSNSRSEMNVSTLELGDSALYLCASSLEKGGSTDTQYFGPGTRLTVL.

The chain links TRBV7-2 to TRBJ2-2, with a tentative D call TRBD1 (5 bases). The V end was cut by 5 bases, the J end by 7 bases, with 11 bases between. This CDR3 has 13 residues. Germline CDR1 is SGHTA and CDR2 is FQGNSA. The CDR3 sequence is CASSPRVGGELFF. The DNA of the CDR3 is TGTGCCAGCAGCCCCAGGGTAGGCGGGGAGCTGTTTTTT.

This clone came up a few times. The chain has TRBV19 and TRBJ2-1; D not resolved. Germline assignment: CDR1 LNHDA and CDR2 SQIVND (reference sequence). V dropped 1 base and J dropped 5 bases, with 3 bases sitting between them. The CDR3 consists of 12 residues. DNA of the CDR3: TGTGCCAGTAGTATAGCGGACAATGAGCAGTTCTTC. Protein product: CASSIADNEQFF.

This sequence joins TRBV7-2 and TRBJ2-4, with TRBD1 identical over 10 bases. Germline V gene sequence: CDR1 SGHTA, CDR2 FQGNSA. The CDR3 runs to 19 residues. With V trimmed by 1 base and J by 0 bases, 9 bases remained unmatched. CDR3 region: CASSLVFGTGELAKNIQYF. The DNA of the CDR3 is TGTGCCAGCAGCTTAGTGTTCGGGACAGGGGAACTAGCCAAAAACATTCAGTACTTC.

This clone was detected only a few times. Distinct nucleotide sequences in the sample also encode this CDR3. This chain uses TRBV5-1 with TRBJ1-1; no reliable D call. V gave up 0 bases and J gave up 7 bases, with 7 bases separating them. The CDR3 totals 12 residues. Germline lookup yields CDR1 SGHRS and CDR2 YFSETQ. Written as DNA, the CDR3 is TGCGCCAGCAGCTTGGAAGGGATTGAAGCTTTCTTT. Its protein product is CASSLEGIEAFF.

V usage is TRBV11-2 and J usage is TRBJ2-1; TRBD2 agrees at 9 bases. J gave up 5 bases and V 1 base, and 6 bases lay outside the gene matches. This CDR3 has 16 amino acids. The V gene's germline CDR1 is SGHAT and CDR2 FQNNGV. The CDR3 nucleotides are TGTGCCAGCAGCTTAGGGCGCGGGAGGGGCCACAATGAGCAGTTCTTC. Translation: CASSLGRGRGHNEQFF. The complete variable domain, with remaining parts taken from reference TRBV11-2 and TRBJ2-1, reads EAGVAQSPRYKIIEKRQSVAFWCNPISGHATLYWYQQILGQGPKLLIQFQNNGVVDDSQLPKDRFSAERLKGVDSTLKIQPAKLEDSAVYLCASSLGRGRGHNEQFFGPGTRLTVL.

The V call is TRBV4-1, the J call TRBJ1-2; D unclear. This CDR3 has 13 residues. Germline CDR1 reads MGHRA; CDR2 reads YSYEKL. V was trimmed by 2 bases and J by 8 bases, leaving 12 bases between them. CDR3 loop: CASSQLGLKGYTF. As DNA, the CDR3 is TGCGCCAGCAGCCAATTGGGCCTAAAGGGCTACACCTTC.

This rearrangement joins TRBV5-6 to TRBJ2-7; D not resolved. There are 14 residues in the CDR3. Germline V lookup: CDR1 SGHDT, CDR2 YYEEEE. V gave up 0 bases and J gave up 6 bases, with 13 bases separating them. The chain's CDR3 is CASSLVGRLFEQYF. The CDR3 region has the DNA TGTGCCAGCAGCTTGGTTGGCAGGCTCTTCGAGCAGTACTTC.

J is TRBJ2-7 and V is TRBV6-5, with 7 bases that match TRBD1. The ends lost 6 bases at V and 0 bases at J; junction bases unmatched: 5. The CDR3 is 14 residues long. Germline values: CDR1 MNHEY, CDR2 SVGAGI. Written as DNA, the CDR3 is TGTGCCAGCAGGGCGACAGGGATCTCCTACGAGCAGTACTTC. Amino acid sequence: CASRATGISYEQYF.

The chain employs TRBV9 and TRBJ2-3; D is uncertain. In germline, CDR1 is SGDLS, CDR2 YYNGEE. This CDR3 contains 12 residues. Deletions cut 4 bases from V and 1 base from J, with 4 bases between. This chain's CDR3 is CASSLGTDTQYF. The DNA for the CDR3 is TGTGCCAGCAGCTTGGGCACAGATACGCAGTATTTT.

This rearrangement joins TRBV5-5 to TRBJ2-7, with D maybe TRBD2 (5 bases). This CDR3 region has 15 residues. V lost 2 bases, J lost 2 bases, and 14 bases lay in between. Germline V gene sequence: CDR1 SGHKS, CDR2 YYEKEE (reference sequence). CDR3 DNA sequence: TGTGCCAGCAGCTTTCGAGGGCGACCCCCCTACGAGCAGTACTTC. As protein: CASSFRGRPPYEQYF.

The DNA of the CDR3 is TGTGCCTGGAGTGCCTACACAGACTCCTACGAGCAGTACTTC. Its translation is CAWSAYTDSYEQYF. The chain couples TRBV30 to TRBJ2-7, with no clear D. The CDR3 is made up of 14 amino acids. With 1 base removed from V and 0 bases from J, the gap between germline ends came to 10 bases. CDR1 GTSNPN and CDR2 SVGIG come from the germline V gene (reference sequence).

The rearrangement links TRBV11-2 to TRBJ2-7; unclear D gene. This CDR3 region has 14 residues. V gave up 2 bases and J gave up 0 bases, with 8 bases separating them. From germline, CDR1 is SGHAT and CDR2 FQNNGV. CDR3 region: CASSLSAASYEQYF. CDR3 DNA sequence: TGTGCCAGCAGCTTATCCGCGGCCTCCTACGAGCAGTACTTC.

The chain recombines TRBV12-3 or TRBV12-4 with TRBJ2-7; no clear D gene. The germline V and J ends were trimmed by 6 bases and 5 bases, with 14 bases remaining between them. This CDR3 contains 13 residues. CDR3 loop: CASRIQYGDEQYF. In DNA form, the CDR3 reads TGTGCCAGCAGGATACAGTATGGAGACGAGCAGTACTTC.

V and J are TRBV19 and TRBJ2-1, with D perhaps matching TRBD1 (6 bases). V was cut by 5 bases and J by 6 bases, with 14 bases left in between. The germline V gene has CDR1 LNHDA and CDR2 SQIVND (reference sequence). This CDR3 has 14 residues. CDR3 residues: CASSGMGAGNEQFF. The CDR3 DNA follows: TGTGCCAGTAGTGGGATGGGGGCGGGCAATGAGCAGTTCTTC.

V and J are TRBV7-2 and TRBJ2-2; 10 nucleotides align to TRBD2. The CDR3 is 17 amino acids. From germline, CDR1 is SGHTA and CDR2 FQGNSA. J lost 7 bases, V lost 1 base, and 9 bases had no gene match. DNA of the CDR3: TGTGCCAGCAGCTTAGACAGGGGCCTAGCGGGAGTCGGGGAGCTGTTTTTT. It is translated as CASSLDRGLAGVGELFF.